Listed below are T cell receptor beta chains from one sample, sequenced in a study of T cells after yellow fever vaccination. TCRdb processed the 5' RACE reads anew with MiXCR; each CDR3 protein has one entry. Of 100,000 to 150,000 distinct CDR3 sequences listed, 8.9% are singletons. The sample was CD8+ T cells sorted from PBMCs, taken on the day of the yellow fever booster vaccination. These receptors were obtained from a man aged 18-30 years who received the YFV17D yellow fever vaccine. The CDR3 runs from the conserved cysteine through the conserved F or W. The D gene is left open where the match is weak. Clone size is not always given. Where it is, it says once, few, many or a class for expanded clones.

>few|TRBV7-8|TRBD1|TRBJ2-1
TGTGCCAGCAGCATTGACAGGGACGCCAATGAGCAGTTCTTC
CASSIDRDANEQFF
>few|TRBV4-2|NA|TRBJ2-2
TGTGCCAGCAGCCCCTCGGGCGGGACCGGGGAGCTGTTTTTT
CASSPSGGTGELFF
>few|TRBV5-1|NA|TRBJ2-1
TGCGCCGCCGGCGGAGGCCCCTACAATGAGCAGTTCTTC
CAAGGGPYNEQFF
>few|TRBV7-6|NA|TRBJ2-3
TGTGCCAGCAGCTTACTGCGCGGGGTCACAGATACGCAGTATTTT
CASSLLRGVTDTQYF
>NA|TRBV19|TRBD2|TRBJ2-1
TGTGCCAGTACCACACTAGCGGGGGGATACAATGAGCAGTTCTTC
CASTTLAGGYNEQFF
>NA|TRBV12-3/TRBV12-4|NA|TRBJ1-5
TGTGCCAGCAGTAGAGCCGATAGCAATCAGCCCCAGCATTTT
CASSRADSNQPQHF
>few|TRBV3-1|NA|TRBJ2-1
TGTGCCAGCAGCCAAGGCCAGAGGGGGGGGAATGAGCAGTTCTTC
CASSQGQRGGNEQFF
>many|TRBV7-9|NA|TRBJ1-1
TGTGCCAGCAGCGCCCCAACATCGAACACTGAAGCTTTCTTT
CASSAPTSNTEAFF
>few|TRBV7-9|NA|TRBJ1-2
TGTGCCAGCAGCCCGGACAGCCACTATGGCTACACCTTC
CASSPDSHYGYTF
>NA|TRBV7-9|NA|TRBJ2-3
TGTGCCAGCAGCTTCCGGCTTTCGAGCCCAGATACGCAGTATTTT
CASSFRLSSPDTQYF
>few|TRBV7-9|NA|TRBJ2-1
TGTGCCAGCAGCCTACGGCCTTCGGACTTC
CASSLRPSDF